The source of this T cell receptor (beta chain) is a study of regulatory T cells in long-lasting Graves disease. The TCR beta library used iRepertoire HTBI primers with Arm-PCR amplification of CDR3. TCRdb ran MiXCR on the multiplex PCR reads and lists one entry per CDR3 protein. Here the sample spans hundreds of thousands of distinct CDR3 sequences, 15% to 20% being singletons. The sample holds many counts of this clonotype. The antigen remains undetermined. Time point defined: newly diagnosed GD, antithyroid drugs for less than 3 months. Following extraction of RNA from PBMCs, that RNA was used to make the TCR library. V lost 5 bases and J lost 2, with 7 bases in between. CDR3 length: 12 residues. Germline assignment: CDR1 SGHRS and CDR2 YFSETQ. Study-level findings and limits: With persistent disease, TRBV28, TRBJ1-2 and TRBJ2-5 were the favored segments.

The sample also formed part of further work on T cells in Graves' hyperthyroidism and ophthalmopathy. As that report states: Peripheral blood also featured most of the thyroid clonotypes expanded above 0.001.

The rearrangement links TRBV5-1 to TRBJ1-1, with D possibly being TRBD1 (5 bases). The sequence came from a man aged 40-50 years with Graves disease. The sample was peripheral blood mononuclear cells (PBMCs), taken at new diagnosis, from a patient treated with antithyroid drugs. The CDR3 protein is CASRTVNTEAFF. The DNA for the CDR3 is TGCGCCAGCAGGACAGTAAACACTGAAGCTTTCTTT.